Shown below are 22 T cell receptor beta chains from a single sample sequenced in a study of response to subunit inactivated influenza vaccine. TCRdb recomputed calls from the RT-PCR reads with MiXCR, one row per CDR3 protein. The sample includes about 700,000 distinct CDR3 sequences, 13% to 15% seen only once; the top ten take less than 9%. The sequences come from PBMCs from blood, collected around two weeks before vaccination. All receptors come from a man between 45 and 60 years old who received an inactivated influenza vaccine.

This clonotype was detected only once. The genes are TRBV30 and TRBJ2-7; D might be TRBD1 (6 bases). Germline-derived CDR1 and CDR2 are GTSNPN and SVGIG (reference sequence). CDR3 length: 13 amino acids. The V end was cut by 1 base, the J end by 5 bases, with 12 bases between. CDR3 bases: TGTGCCTGGAGTGGAACAGGGAAAGACGAGCAGTACTTC. Translation gives CAWSGTGKDEQYF.

V usage is TRBV27 and J usage is TRBJ1-5, with TRBD1 as a possible D gene (5 bases). In germline, CDR1 is MNHEY, CDR2 SMNVEV (reference sequence). The CDR3 spans 12 residues. V lost 9 bases and J 6 bases, leaving 12 bases between the germline ends. CDR3 coding DNA: TGTGCCAGTTCAGGGTTTGGTCAGCCCCAGCATTTT. It yields the protein CASSGFGQPQHF.

This clonotype appeared a few times. V and J are TRBV5-6 and TRBJ2-7, with 12 bases fitting TRBD1. V shed 4 bases, J shed 5 bases, and the junction held 7 bases outside the gene matches. The length of the CDR3 is 15 residues. CDR1 SGHDT and CDR2 YYEEEE come from the germline V gene. In DNA form, the CDR3 reads TGTGCCAGCAGCAAGCCGGGACAGGGGGCCCACGAGCAGTACTTC. As protein: CASSKPGQGAHEQYF.

V and J are TRBV20-1 and TRBJ2-7, with D perhaps matching TRBD2 (6 bases). Germline CDR1 and CDR2: DFQATT and SNEGSKA (reference sequence). With 3 bases removed from V and 0 bases from J, the gap between germline ends came to 9 bases. The CDR3 runs 13 residues. This CDR3 reads CSASGGISYEQYF. The CDR3 region has the DNA TGCAGTGCTAGTGGGGGGATCTCCTACGAGCAGTACTTC.

CDR3: CASSLTGYSYEQYF. CDR3 DNA sequence: TGTGCCAGCAGTTTAACAGGGTACTCCTACGAGCAGTACTTC. The chain carries TRBV12-3 or TRBV12-4 and TRBJ2-7; D is perhaps TRBD1 (6 bases). The CDR3 has 14 amino acids. V was cut by 2 bases and J by 0 bases, with 8 bases left in between.

This clonotype occurred many times. The chain carries TRBV29-1 and TRBJ2-3; 7 bases fit TRBD1. CDR1 and CDR2 (germline): SQVTM, ANQGSEA. The CDR3 length is 13 residues. Unmatched junction bases numbered 6, after V lost 8 bases and J lost 1 base. CDR3 nucleotides: TGCAGCCCCGGACAGGTTCGCACAGATACGCAGTATTTT. Its protein product is CSPGQVRTDTQYF.

There are many counts of this clonotype. The V and J genes are TRBV5-1 and TRBJ1-1, with D perhaps TRBD1 (6 bases). V was cut by 2 bases and J by 4 bases, with 15 bases left in between. This CDR3 comprises 15 residues. Germline V gene data show CDR1 as SGHRS and CDR2 as YFSETQ. Written as DNA, the CDR3 is TGCGCCAGCAGCTTCCAGACGGGGGCGAGCACTGAAGCTTTCTTT. Its translation: CASSFQTGASTEAFF.

This chain joins TRBV20-1 and TRBJ2-5; 10 bases are shared with TRBD2. Germline V gene lookup returns CDR1 DFQATT and CDR2 SNEGSKA (reference sequence). This CDR3 spans 14 amino acids. Germline trimming cut 3 bases from V and 9 bases from J; bases unmatched to any gene: 10. CDR3 region: CSASPSGGHWSQYF. The CDR3 DNA follows: TGCAGTGCTAGCCCTAGCGGGGGTCATTGGTCCCAGTACTTC.

In this sample, this clonotype turned up a few times. The chain uses TRBV11-2 and TRBJ2-3; TRBD2 matches at 9 bases. Germline V gives CDR1 SGHAT, CDR2 FQNNGV. With V trimmed by 4 bases and J by 2 bases, 7 bases remained unmatched. This CDR3 region has 16 residues. The CDR3 coding sequence is TGTGCCAGCAGCTCTATAGCGGGGGAGAACACAGATACGCAGTATTTT. It codes for CASSSIAGENTDTQYF. The full variable domain, its missing parts supplied by reference TRBV11-2 and TRBJ2-3, is EAGVAQSPRYKIIEKRQSVAFWCNPISGHATLYWYQQILGQGPKLLIQFQNNGVVDDSQLPKDRFSAERLKGVDSTLKIQPAKLEDSAVYLCASSSIAGENTDTQYFGPGTRLTVL.

At least ten counts were recorded for this clonotype. The V call is TRBV7-9, the J call TRBJ2-7, with TRBD1 matching 8 bases. Trimming at V came to 3 bases and at J to 3 bases, leaving 7 bases not matched to a gene. This CDR3 has 15 residues. The V gene's germline CDR1 is SEHNR and CDR2 FQNEAQ (reference sequence). The CDR3 reads CASSFPGTGLYEQYF. In DNA form, the CDR3 reads TGTGCCAGCAGCTTCCCCGGGACAGGACTCTACGAGCAGTACTTC.

This clonotype has only a few counts. This chain connects TRBV7-3 to TRBJ1-1, with unresolved D. This CDR3 has 14 residues. Trimming pared 1 base from V and 1 base from J, leaving 7 bases between. CDR1 SGHTA and CDR2 FQGTGA come from the germline V gene. The CDR3 is CASSLKEKNTEAFF. The CDR3 coding sequence is TGTGCCAGCAGCTTAAAGGAGAAGAACACTGAAGCTTTCTTT.

This clonotype was recorded a few times. This rearrangement joins TRBV11-2 to TRBJ1-1, with D maybe TRBD1 (5 bases). CDR1 is SGHAT and CDR2 is FQNNGV in the germline V gene. The germline V and J ends were trimmed by 0 bases and 8 bases, with 22 bases remaining between them. This CDR3 region has 17 residues. In nucleotides, the CDR3 is TGTGCCAGCAGCTTAGATTATCAGGGAGGCTTCTTTGTGGAAGCTTTCTTT. Its protein is CASSLDYQGGFFVEAFF. Variable domain in full (rest from reference TRBV11-2 and TRBJ1-1): EAGVAQSPRYKIIEKRQSVAFWCNPISGHATLYWYQQILGQGPKLLIQFQNNGVVDDSQLPKDRFSAERLKGVDSTLKIQPAKLEDSAVYLCASSLDYQGGFFVEAFFGQGTRLTVV.

This clonotype showed up just a few times. V gene TRBV7-9 combines with J gene TRBJ2-1, with TRBD2 matching over 8 bases. Germline V gives CDR1 SEHNR, CDR2 FQNEAQ (reference sequence). The CDR3 runs 16 residues. V shed 4 bases, J shed 4 bases, and the junction held 9 bases outside the gene matches. DNA for the CDR3: TGTGCCAGCAGCTCCCGACTAGCGAGAGCTTACAATGAGCAGTTCTTC. The encoded protein is CASSSRLARAYNEQFF.

This clonotype was counted only a few times. Here the CDR3 DNA reads TGTGCCATCAGTGAGTTCGACAGGGAAGCTTTCTTT. Translating gives CAISEFDREAFF. V usage is TRBV10-3 and J usage is TRBJ1-1, with D possibly being TRBD1 (6 bases). Trimming stripped 1 base from V and 8 bases from J, with 8 bases between. This CDR3 spans 12 amino acids. The germline CDR1 and CDR2 sequences are ENHRY and SYGVKD.

This sequence joins TRBV7-2 and TRBJ2-1; 10 bases match TRBD2. Germline CDR1 is SGHTA and CDR2 is FQGNSA. Germline trimming cut 4 bases from V and 7 bases from J; bases unmatched to any gene: 4. This CDR3 is built from 14 residues. The CDR3 DNA is TGTGCCAGCAGCTCTAGCGGGAGTTGGAATGAGCAGTTCTTC. It translates to CASSSSGSWNEQFF.

This clonotype showed up just a few times. The chain uses TRBV7-9 and TRBJ2-7; perhaps D is TRBD1 or TRBD2 (5 bases each). The germline V gene encodes CDR1 SEHNR and CDR2 FQNEAQ (reference sequence). This CDR3 contains 16 residues. Trimming took 1 base from V and 9 from J, leaving 22 bases between them. CDR3 coding DNA: TGTGCCAGCAGCTTAGGGACGTACGTGGGACCCAAGGGGCAGTACTTC. It is translated as CASSLGTYVGPKGQYF.

The chain couples TRBV7-8 to TRBJ2-3, with 7 bases lining up with TRBD2. From germline, CDR1 is SGHVS and CDR2 FQNEAQ. CDR3 length: 15 amino acids. V lost 5 bases and J lost 11; bases outside the gene matches: 16. CDR3 DNA: TGTGCCAGCAGCCCCGAGACTAGCCGCGGGAGTGGGCAGTATTTT. Encoded protein: CASSPETSRGSGQYF. Full variable domain (remainder filled in from reference TRBV7-8 and TRBJ2-3): GAGVSQSPRYKVAKRGQDVALRCDPISGHVSLFWYQQALGQGPEFLTYFQNEAQLDKSGLPSDRFFAERPEGSVSTLKIQRTQQEDSAVYLCASSPETSRGSGQYFGPGTRLTVL.

This clonotype came up many times. V is TRBV2 and J is TRBJ2-2; D gene unclear. This CDR3 has 13 amino acids. V lost 7 bases and J lost 4, with 10 bases in between. Per the germline V gene, CDR1 is SNHLY and CDR2 is FYNNEI. CDR3 bases: TGTGCCAGCAAAGCCCTTCCCACCGGGGAGCTGTTTTTT. Amino acid sequence: CASKALPTGELFF. The whole variable domain, remainder taken from reference TRBV2 and TRBJ2-2, is EPEVTQTPSHQVTQMGQEVILRCVPISNHLYFYWYRQILGQKVEFLVSFYNNEISEKSEIFDDQFSVERPDGSNFTLKIRSTKLEDSAMYFCASKALPTGELFFGEGSRLTVL.

This clonotype was detected only a few times. This chain links TRBV24-1 with TRBJ2-1; no definite D call. Germline assignment: CDR1 KGHDR and CDR2 SFDVKD. The CDR3 runs to 16 residues. V lost 3 bases, J lost 1 base, and 12 bases lay in between. CDR3 amino acids: CATSDRLFTSYNEQFF. CDR3 nucleotides: TGTGCCACCAGTGATCGATTGTTTACGTCCTACAATGAGCAGTTCTTC.

The chain's CDR3 is CASSPQRTARRNTGELFF. CDR3 in DNA: TGCGCCAGCAGCCCCCAACGGACGGCAAGACGGAACACCGGGGAGCTGTTTTTT. The chain uses TRBV4-1 and TRBJ2-2; unclear D gene. V was shortened by 4 bases and J by 1 base, with 19 bases between the two germline ends. Germline V lookup: CDR1 MGHRA, CDR2 YSYEKL. The CDR3 totals 18 residues.

This clonotype was counted a few times. The J gene is TRBJ2-7, the V gene TRBV29-1; TRBD1 matches 12 bases. From germline, CDR1 is SQVTM and CDR2 ANQGSEA. The CDR3 is 13 residues long. The V and J ends lost 7 bases and 6 bases, in that order; junction bases with no gene match: 7. The CDR3 sequence is CSAWGTGGSEQYF. The CDR3 DNA is TGCAGCGCCTGGGGGACAGGGGGCTCCGAGCAGTACTTC.

This clonotype was picked up a small number of times. The rearrangement links TRBV5-4 to TRBJ2-1, with 9 bases fitting TRBD1. V trimming: 6 bases; J trimming: 7 bases; junction bases outside the gene matches: 11. Germline assignment: CDR1 SGHNT and CDR2 YYREEE (reference sequence). This CDR3 contains 15 residues. CDR3 DNA sequence: TGTGCCAGCACCCTGGCGGGACAGGGTAGTAATGAGCAGTTCTTC. Protein: CASTLAGQGSNEQFF.